The clone carrying this TCR beta chain was recorded many times. What it binds is not known. The sample belongs to a study of T cells after yellow fever vaccination. Overall study: The fractions with low cell numbers were processed using SMART-Seq v4 Ultra Low Input.

Each CDR3 protein gets one entry after TCRdb re-called the 5' RACE reads with MiXCR. Seen here are 100,000 to 150,000 distinct CDR3 sequences, more than 6.5% observed once, and the top ten hold roughly 2.6%. Overall study findings and caveats: Contaminating bulk clonotypes could be abundant in FACS-sorted repertoires. Booster sampling recovered most clones from primary vaccination (96% CD4, roughly 88% CD8).

In germline, CDR1 is ENHRY, CDR2 SYGVKD. This CDR3 has 13 amino acids. The junction had 9 bases not matched to a gene; V was cut back by 10 bases and J by 6 bases. The chain links TRBV10-3 to TRBJ1-1; 9 bases align to TRBD1. This clonotype was obtained from a man younger than 30 who received the YFV17D yellow fever vaccine. Source: CD4+ T cells sorted from PBMCs, taken more than 8 days after the first yellow fever vaccination. The DNA for the CDR3 is TGTGCCACCTTCAGGGACAGGGTGGCTGAAGCTTTCTTT. This sequence encodes CATFRDRVAEAFF.